This T cell receptor (beta chain) was retrieved from a study of cytomegalovirus exposure and HLA in healthy donors. Study-wide results and caveats: A later analysis found that most CMV-associated TCR beta chains appeared HLA-restricted.

The PCR made use of 60 Vbeta and 13 Jbeta primers. Clones were read by immunoSEQ multiplex PCR, and TCRdb kept only the in-frame ones, dropping some. The table shows about 140,000 clones, with around 77% occurring only once. With regard to this clone: What it recognizes is unknown.

The CDR3 is 15 residues long. The V and J ends lost 4 bases and 5 bases, in that order; junction bases with no gene match: 8. CDR1 and CDR2 (germline): SGHRS, YFSETQ. The chain combines TRBV5-1 with TRBJ1-5; TRBD1 matches 8 bases. Specimen: PBMCs. The TCR originated in a woman between 50 and 59 years old in good health and CMV-seronegative. The CDR3 loop reads CASSPSAGGDQPQHF. CDR3 DNA sequence: TGCGCCAGCAGCCCGTCGGCAGGGGGCGATCAGCCCCAGCATTTT.